What follows are 17 T cell receptor beta chains derived from one specimen sequenced in a study of T-cell reconstitution after alpha-beta-depleted transplantation in children. Preparation of the TCRbeta library involved a method that used unique molecular identifiers. In TCRdb, the PCR reads were re-called with MiXCR into one record per CDR3 protein. Of 230,000 or so distinct CDR3 sequences in the sample, around 8.9% are singletons; the top ten hold approximately 5%. Sequencing was performed on PBMCs from the stem cell graft donor, taken from the stem cell graft. These receptors were collected from a human donor who donated a stem cell graft to a child with SCID.

There are many counts of this clonotype. The chain links TRBV5-5 to TRBJ1-4, with 8 bases aligning to TRBD1. Germline V gene data show CDR1 as SGHKS and CDR2 as YYEKEE (reference sequence). The junction had 7 bases not matched to a gene; V was cut back by 4 bases and J by 5 bases. CDR3 length equals 15 residues. The CDR3 is CASSPRTGPNEKLFF. Written as DNA, the CDR3 is TGTGCCAGCAGCCCCCGGACAGGGCCGAATGAAAAACTGTTTTTT.

V and J are TRBV27 and TRBJ2-1; D not resolved. V gave up 5 bases and J gave up 0 bases, with 11 bases separating them. The germline V gene encodes CDR1 MNHEY and CDR2 SMNVEV (reference sequence). This CDR3 spans 15 amino acids. CDR3 sequence reads: CASSGRASSYNEQFF. The CDR3 DNA reads as TGTGCCAGCAGTGGACGCGCCAGCTCCTACAATGAGCAGTTCTTC.

There are many counts of this clonotype. V usage is TRBV5-1 and J usage is TRBJ1-1; D possibly corresponds to TRBD1 (5 bases). Germline assignment: CDR1 SGHRS and CDR2 YFSETQ. CDR3 length: 13 amino acids. V gave up 4 bases and J gave up 3 bases, with 10 bases separating them. The CDR3 here is CASSQEGYTEAFF. CDR3 nucleotide sequence: TGCGCCAGCAGCCAGGAGGGGTACACTGAAGCTTTCTTT.

In this sample, this clonotype turned up many times. The chain carries TRBV11-2 and TRBJ1-5; 7 bases line up with TRBD1. This CDR3 has 15 residues. The germline V gene encodes CDR1 SGHAT and CDR2 FQNNGV. With V trimmed by 5 bases and J by 3 bases, 7 bases remained unmatched. The CDR3 DNA reads as TGTGCCAGCAGCGTGGGAGGACAGGACAATCAGCCCCAGCATTTT. Translation: CASSVGGQDNQPQHF.

As to this clonotype: This may be a read error, as it is one base from a much larger clone. The rearrangement links TRBV5-4 to TRBJ1-2, with 10 bases lining up with TRBD1. CDR1 and CDR2 from the germline V gene are SGHNT and YYREEE (reference sequence). CDR3 length equals 16 residues. The CDR3 reads CASSLEATGGGYGYPF. The DNA of the CDR3 is TGTGCCAGCAGCTTGGAAGCGACAGGGGGCGGGTATGGCTACCCCTTC.

This clonotype showed up many times. This chain links TRBV5-1 with TRBJ1-2, with TRBD1 as a possible D gene (5 bases). V dropped 0 bases and J dropped 6 bases, with 21 bases sitting between them. The germline gives CDR1 SGHRS, CDR2 YFSETQ. This CDR3 comprises 17 residues. For the CDR3, the DNA is TGCGCCAGCAGCTTGGGTAAAGGGGCCCTGCTCACGAATGGCTACACCTTC. Its translation: CASSLGKGALLTNGYTF. Supplemented by reference TRBV5-1 and TRBJ1-2, the full variable domain reads KAGVTQTPRYLIKTRGQQVTLSCSPISGHRSVSWYQQTPGQGLQFLFEYFSETQRNKGNFPGRFSGRQFSNSRSEMNVSTLELGDSALYLCASSLGKGALLTNGYTFGSGTRLTVV.

This clonotype was detected many times. This chain connects TRBV28 to TRBJ2-3, with D uncertain. Trimming cost V 6 bases and J 3 bases, with 10 bases left between them. CDR1 is MDHEN and CDR2 is SYDVKM in the germline V gene. The CDR3 has 13 amino acids. For the CDR3, the DNA is TGTGCCAGCAGCCTCTTTGGGACAGATACGCAGTATTTT. Translating gives CASSLFGTDTQYF.

This clonotype was seen repeatedly, ten times or more. The chain has TRBV5-6 and TRBJ1-3; D is unclear. The CDR3 totals 14 residues. With 0 bases removed from V and 0 bases from J, the gap between germline ends came to 4 bases. From germline, CDR1 is SGHDT and CDR2 YYEEEE. Here the CDR3 DNA reads TGTGCCAGCAGCTTGGATTTCTCTGGAAACACCATATATTTT. Translation gives CASSLDFSGNTIYF.

This clonotype was recorded at least ten times. The gene calls are TRBV5-1 and TRBJ2-7; D gene unclear. The CDR3 covers 12 residues. The germline V gene has CDR1 SGHRS and CDR2 YFSETQ. Trimming removed 4 bases at V and 5 bases at J, with 10 bases between. The CDR3, as DNA: TGCGCCAGCAGCGTGGACCTGAACGAGCAGTACTTC. Translation gives CASSVDLNEQYF.

This clonotype came up many times. The chain recombines TRBV4-3 with TRBJ1-2; weak D call: TRBD1 (6 bases). The CDR3 has 16 residues. V shed 2 bases and J shed 4 bases, with 17 bases lying between them. Germline V lookup: CDR1 LGHNA, CDR2 YSLEER. The CDR3 region is CASSQFGPTGPYGYTF. The CDR3 region has the DNA TGCGCCAGCAGCCAATTTGGTCCTACAGGGCCCTATGGCTACACCTTC.

This clonotype was seen at least ten times. The J gene is TRBJ1-2, the V gene TRBV20-1; the match to TRBD1 covers 7 bases. The V gene end was trimmed by 6 bases and the J gene end by 8 bases; junction bases not matched to a gene: 9. Germline CDR1 is DFQATT and CDR2 is SNEGSKA (reference sequence). This CDR3 region has 12 residues. CDR3 nucleotides: TGCAGTGCCAGCAGACAGGGTATCGGCTACACCTTC. This gives the protein CSASRQGIGYTF.

This clonotype was seen at least ten times. The chain joins TRBV3-1 to TRBJ2-3; 10 nucleotides agree with TRBD2. CDR1 and CDR2 from the germline V gene are LGHDT and YNNKEL (reference sequence). V lost 0 bases to trimming and J lost 4 bases; unmatched junction nucleotides: 4. The length of the CDR3 is 16 residues. The CDR3: CASSQEFLAGADTQYF. As DNA, the CDR3 is TGTGCCAGCAGCCAAGAATTCCTAGCGGGGGCAGATACGCAGTATTTT.

This clonotype showed up many times. The V call is TRBV5-1, the J call TRBJ2-7, with 8 positions matching TRBD1. Germline CDR1 reads SGHRS; CDR2 reads YFSETQ. The V and J ends lost 2 bases and 7 bases, in that order; junction bases with no gene match: 8. The CDR3 has 14 amino acids. In DNA form, the CDR3 reads TGCGCCAGCAGCTTCGAGCGACAGGGGTGGGAGCAGTACTTC. Amino acid sequence: CASSFERQGWEQYF.

This clonotype has ten or more counts. The chain is built from TRBV4-1 and TRBJ1-2; TRBD1 aligns across 11 bases. V dropped 0 bases and J dropped 7; count of bases not matched to a gene: 16. Germline CDR1 reads MGHRA; CDR2 reads YSYEKL. The CDR3 covers 19 residues. CDR3 in DNA: TGCGCCAGCAGCCAAGATGGTTGGCCTGGACAGGGGGCGACGAGTGGCTACACCTTC. The encoded protein is CASSQDGWPGQGATSGYTF.

The V gene is TRBV18, the J gene TRBJ1-3; D gene uncertain. This CDR3 is built from 15 residues. Germline-derived CDR1 and CDR2 are KGHSH and LQKENI. V gave up 6 bases and J gave up 0 bases, with 12 bases separating them. DNA for the CDR3: TGTGCCAGCTCGTACCCGGGCCTCTCTGGAAACACCATATATTTT. Translation: CASSYPGLSGNTIYF.

The chain uses TRBV24-1 and TRBJ2-1; D may match TRBD1 or TRBD2 (5 bases each). Between the trimmed V and J ends, which lost 4 bases and 3 bases, there was a span of 12 bases. CDR1 is KGHDR and CDR2 is SFDVKD in the germline V gene. This CDR3 has 15 amino acids. CDR3 in amino acids: CATSDSGRVYNEQFF. The DNA for the CDR3 is TGTGCCACCAGTGACTCGGGACGCGTCTACAATGAGCAGTTCTTC.

This clonotype was seen ten or more times. The CDR3 spells CASSAGGGSPDTQYF. CDR3 DNA sequence: TGTGCCAGCAGCGCAGGGGGCGGGTCCCCAGATACGCAGTATTTT. The chain joins TRBV7-3 to TRBJ2-3, with TRBD1 matching 8 bases. J lost 4 bases, V lost 5 bases, and 8 bases had no gene match. Germline V gene lookup returns CDR1 SGHTA and CDR2 FQGTGA. This CDR3 comprises 15 residues.